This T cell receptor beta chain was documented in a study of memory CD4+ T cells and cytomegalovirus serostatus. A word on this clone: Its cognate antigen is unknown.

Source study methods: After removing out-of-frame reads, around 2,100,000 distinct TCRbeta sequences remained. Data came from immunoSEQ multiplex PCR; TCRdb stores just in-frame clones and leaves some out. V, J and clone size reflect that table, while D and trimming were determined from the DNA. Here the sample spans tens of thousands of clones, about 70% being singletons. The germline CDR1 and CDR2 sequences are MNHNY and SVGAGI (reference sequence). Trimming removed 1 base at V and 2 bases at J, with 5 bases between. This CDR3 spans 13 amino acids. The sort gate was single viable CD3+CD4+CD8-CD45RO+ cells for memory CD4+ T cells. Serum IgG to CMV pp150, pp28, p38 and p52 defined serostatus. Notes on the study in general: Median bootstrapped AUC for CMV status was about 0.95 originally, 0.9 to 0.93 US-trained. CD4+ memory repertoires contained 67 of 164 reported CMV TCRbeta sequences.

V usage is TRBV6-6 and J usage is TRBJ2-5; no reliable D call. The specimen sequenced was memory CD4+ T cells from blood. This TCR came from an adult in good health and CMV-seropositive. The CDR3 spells CASSYFRQETQYF. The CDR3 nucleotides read TGTGCCAGCAGTTACTTCAGACAAGAGACCCAGTACTTC.